The rows below give T cell receptor beta chains drawn from one sample of a study of CD8+CD57+ T cells in acquired aplastic anemia. Via MiXCR, TCRdb re-called the reads, giving one row per CDR3 protein. The sample holds about 80,000 distinct CDR3 sequences; about half are singletons and the top ten take 65% to 80%. Sequenced: sorted CD4+, CD8+, or CD8+CD57+ T cells (not recorded which) from PBMCs. The receptors were sampled from a human donor in good health, serving as a control. The CDR3 runs from the conserved cysteine through the conserved F or W. Fields, in order: V gene, J gene, CDR3 protein.

v_call: TRBV7-2
j_call: TRBJ1-5
cdr3_aa: CASSIWDSPNQPQHF

v_call: TRBV9
j_call: TRBJ1-1
cdr3_aa: CASSVGTGLNTEAFF

v_call: TRBV7-2
j_call: TRBJ1-2
cdr3_aa: CASSPVALGYTF

v_call: TRBV5-5
j_call: TRBJ1-1
cdr3_aa: CASSWDRLTAEAFF

v_call: TRBV30
j_call: TRBJ1-3
cdr3_aa: CAWSGAISGNTIYF

v_call: TRBV20-1
j_call: TRBJ2-1
cdr3_aa: CSAEPGTSGGGGNEQFF

v_call: TRBV12-3/TRBV12-4
j_call: TRBJ2-1
cdr3_aa: CASSSRLEGPNEQFF

v_call: TRBV4-1
j_call: TRBJ1-1
cdr3_aa: CASSLNQASNTEAFF

v_call: TRBV24-1
j_call: TRBJ1-3
cdr3_aa: CATRDWTNTIYF

v_call: TRBV5-5
j_call: TRBJ1-1
cdr3_aa: CASSLVANTEAFF

v_call: TRBV12-5
j_call: TRBJ2-7
cdr3_aa: CASVRTYEQYF

v_call: TRBV15
j_call: TRBJ1-6
cdr3_aa: CATSAGSNSPLHF

v_call: TRBV15
j_call: TRBJ2-1
cdr3_aa: CASSLRGQGGYNEQFF

v_call: TRBV14
j_call: TRBJ1-2
cdr3_aa: CASSPQRETNYGYTF

v_call: TRBV6-5
j_call: TRBJ1-1
cdr3_aa: CASSLGTGNTEAFF

v_call: TRBV6-1
j_call: TRBJ1-1
cdr3_aa: CASSKTGNTEAFF

v_call: TRBV2
j_call: TRBJ1-5
cdr3_aa: CASSREGSNQPQHF

v_call: TRBV20-1
j_call: TRBJ1-1
cdr3_aa: CSARDVGVWNTEAFF

v_call: TRBV15
j_call: TRBJ1-2
cdr3_aa: CATSRDRAGLNNYGYTF

v_call: TRBV5-1
j_call: TRBJ1-6
cdr3_aa: CASGLANRDRNSPLHF

v_call: TRBV6-5
j_call: TRBJ1-1
cdr3_aa: CASSYSPTTEAFF

v_call: TRBV9
j_call: TRBJ2-3
cdr3_aa: CASSSTWGGTAGDTQYF

v_call: TRBV12-3/TRBV12-4
j_call: TRBJ1-2
cdr3_aa: CASSLLGRANYGYTF

v_call: TRBV7-9
j_call: TRBJ2-1
cdr3_aa: CASSLTAGFYEQFF

v_call: TRBV19
j_call: TRBJ2-3
cdr3_aa: CATGGEGTDTQYF

v_call: TRBV2
j_call: TRBJ2-6
cdr3_aa: CASSLTGSISGANVLTF

v_call: TRBV24-1
j_call: TRBJ1-6
cdr3_aa: CATSDYRDNSPLHF

v_call: TRBV6-1
j_call: TRBJ1-2
cdr3_aa: CASSPNGVGVGYTF

v_call: TRBV11-1
j_call: TRBJ1-2
cdr3_aa: CASSGTGNYGYTF

v_call: TRBV10-3
j_call: TRBJ1-1
cdr3_aa: CASSDSATDKAFF

v_call: TRBV10-3
j_call: TRBJ1-6
cdr3_aa: CAISDGQGWGSPLHF

v_call: TRBV20-1
j_call: TRBJ2-7
cdr3_aa: CSASSAGTGRAEQYF

v_call: TRBV7-9
j_call: TRBJ2-5
cdr3_aa: CASSLLTGAGVDQETQYF

v_call: TRBV27
j_call: TRBJ2-7
cdr3_aa: CASSLSQYSSYEQYF

v_call: TRBV7-9
j_call: TRBJ1-6
cdr3_aa: CASSVDSPLHF

v_call: TRBV2
j_call: TRBJ2-5
cdr3_aa: CASGPTSGQETQYF

v_call: TRBV12-3/TRBV12-4
j_call: TRBJ1-1
cdr3_aa: CASRVGGSEAFF

v_call: TRBV6-1
j_call: TRBJ2-7
cdr3_aa: CASRDSNYEQYF

v_call: TRBV6-2/TRBV6-3
j_call: TRBJ1-2
cdr3_aa: CASSYDRAGYTF

v_call: TRBV27
j_call: TRBJ2-3
cdr3_aa: CASSFLGGAGDTQYF

v_call: TRBV2
j_call: TRBJ2-7
cdr3_aa: CASSEGTGSYEQYF

v_call: TRBV7-9
j_call: TRBJ1-1
cdr3_aa: CASSPIDGMNTEAFF

v_call: TRBV12-3/TRBV12-4
j_call: TRBJ1-5
cdr3_aa: CASSQFYLDTNQPQHF

v_call: TRBV28
j_call: TRBJ1-4
cdr3_aa: CASSSSLNNGEKLFF

v_call: TRBV6-4
j_call: TRBJ2-7
cdr3_aa: CASSDLIRAREQYF

v_call: TRBV10-3
j_call: TRBJ1-6
cdr3_aa: CAISERENNSPLHF